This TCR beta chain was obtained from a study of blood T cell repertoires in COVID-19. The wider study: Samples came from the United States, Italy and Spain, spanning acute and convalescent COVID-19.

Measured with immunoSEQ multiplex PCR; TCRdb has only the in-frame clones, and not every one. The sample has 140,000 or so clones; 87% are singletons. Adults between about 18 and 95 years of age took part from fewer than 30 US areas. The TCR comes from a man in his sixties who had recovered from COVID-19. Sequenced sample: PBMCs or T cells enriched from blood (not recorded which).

CDR3 coding DNA: TGTGCCAGCAGCTCTCTTACGTTAGAATACAATGAGCAGTTCTTC. It is translated as CASSSLTLEYNEQFF. V and J are TRBV5-4 and TRBJ2-1; D unclear. CDR3 length equals 15 residues. Trimming took 3 bases from V and 4 from J, leaving 14 bases between them. Germline V gene lookup returns CDR1 SGHNT and CDR2 YYREEE (reference sequence).